This T cell receptor (beta chain) originates from a study of T cells in Graves' hyperthyroidism and ophthalmopathy. The study's findings and limits: In the blood, most expanded thyroid clonotypes above 0.001 appeared as well.

The CDR3 sequence is 13 residues long. V trimming: 6 bases; J trimming: 7 bases; junction bases outside the gene matches: 10. Germline V lookup: CDR1 SQVTM, CDR2 ANQGSEA. Lactation, pregnancy, other autoimmune disease or uncontrolled infection led to exclusion of patients. Template material for amplifying TCR beta CDR3 regions consisted of RNA transcripts. The TCR CDR3 was amplified in a first-round RT-PCR using the HTBI primer set. A single record per CDR3 protein comes from TCRdb applying MiXCR to the multiplex PCR reads. The sample has a few hundred thousand distinct CDR3 sequences, just over 45% seen once; the top ten hold just over 8%. Concerning this clonotype itself: Its antigen is currently unknown.

This TCR derives from a woman aged 18-29 years with Graves' hyperthyroidism. The rearrangement uses TRBV29-1 and TRBJ1-1; 8 positions match TRBD1. Specimen: peripheral blood or thyroid tissue (not recorded which). The CDR3 sequence: CSVRKGQGDEAFF. In DNA form, the CDR3 reads TGCAGCGTCAGAAAAGGACAGGGTGATGAAGCTTTCTTT.